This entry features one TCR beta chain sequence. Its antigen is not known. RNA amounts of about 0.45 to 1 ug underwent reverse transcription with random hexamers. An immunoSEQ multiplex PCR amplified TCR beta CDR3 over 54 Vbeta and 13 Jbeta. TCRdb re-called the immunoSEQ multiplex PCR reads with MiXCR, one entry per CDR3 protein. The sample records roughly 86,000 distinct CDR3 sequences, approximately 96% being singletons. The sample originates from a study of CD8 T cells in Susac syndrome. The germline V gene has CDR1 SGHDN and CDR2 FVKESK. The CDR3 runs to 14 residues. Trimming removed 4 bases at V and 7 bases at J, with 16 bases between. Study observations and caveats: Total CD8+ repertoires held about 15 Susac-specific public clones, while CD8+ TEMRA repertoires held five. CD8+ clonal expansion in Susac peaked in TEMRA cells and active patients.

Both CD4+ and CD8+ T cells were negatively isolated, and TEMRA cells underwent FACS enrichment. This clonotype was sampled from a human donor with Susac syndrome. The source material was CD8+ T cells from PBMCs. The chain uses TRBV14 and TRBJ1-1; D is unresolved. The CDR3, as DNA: TGTGCCAGCAGCCGACCCGGTAGGAGGCTTGAAGCTTTCTTT. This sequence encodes CASSRPGRRLEAFF.